This entry is about one TCR beta chain. J was trimmed by 4 bases and V by 3 bases; bases with no gene match: 9. Germline V gene lookup returns CDR1 SGHNT and CDR2 YYREEE (reference sequence). The CDR3 covers 16 residues. This sample was included in a study of early T cells in non-severe SARS-CoV-2 infection. Overall study context: Unsorted whole-blood RNA was sequenced in bulk, leaving chains unpaired.

Each cDNA molecule carried a unique molecular identifier. MiXCR, applied by TCRdb to the 5' RACE reads, yields one record per CDR3 protein. The sample contains tens of thousands of distinct CDR3 sequences, less than 20% of which appear only once. This specimen consisted of whole blood, obtained at baseline. The TCR was taken from an adult who was a healthcare worker with PCR-confirmed SARS-CoV-2 infection or an uninfected control (not recorded which). This chain connects TRBV5-4 to TRBJ2-2; 7 bases are a match to TRBD1. The CDR3 sequence is CASSSDPGQLTGELFF. For the CDR3, the DNA is TGTGCCAGCAGCTCTGACCCGGGACAGCTCACCGGGGAGCTGTTTTTT.